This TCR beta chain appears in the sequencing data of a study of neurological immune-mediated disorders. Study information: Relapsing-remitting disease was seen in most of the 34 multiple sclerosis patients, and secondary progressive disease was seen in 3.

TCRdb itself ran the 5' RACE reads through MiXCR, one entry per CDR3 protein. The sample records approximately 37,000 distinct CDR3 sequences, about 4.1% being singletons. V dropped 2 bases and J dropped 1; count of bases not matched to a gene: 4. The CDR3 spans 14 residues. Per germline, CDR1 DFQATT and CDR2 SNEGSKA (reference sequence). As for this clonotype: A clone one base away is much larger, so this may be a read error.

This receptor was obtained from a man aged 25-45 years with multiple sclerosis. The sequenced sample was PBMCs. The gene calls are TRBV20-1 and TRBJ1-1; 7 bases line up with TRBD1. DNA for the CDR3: TGCAGTGCTAGATTCCACAGGGGGAACACTGAAGCTTTCTTT. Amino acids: CSARFHRGNTEAFF.